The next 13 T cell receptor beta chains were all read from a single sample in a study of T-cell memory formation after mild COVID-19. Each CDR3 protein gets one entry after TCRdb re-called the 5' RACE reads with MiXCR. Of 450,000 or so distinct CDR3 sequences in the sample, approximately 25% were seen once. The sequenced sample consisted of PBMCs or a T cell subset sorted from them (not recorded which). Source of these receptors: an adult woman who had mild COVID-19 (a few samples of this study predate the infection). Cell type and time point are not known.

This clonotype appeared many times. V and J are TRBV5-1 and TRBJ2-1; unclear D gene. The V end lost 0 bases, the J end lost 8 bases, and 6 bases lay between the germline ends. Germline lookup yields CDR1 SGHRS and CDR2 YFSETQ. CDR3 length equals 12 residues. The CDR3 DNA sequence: TGCGCCAGCAGCTTGGAGGGATATGAGCAGTTCTTC. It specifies CASSLEGYEQFF.

CDR3 in amino acids: CASSPPIPTSGRAKETQYF. In DNA form, the CDR3 reads TGTGCCAGCAGCCCGCCTATCCCGACTAGCGGGAGGGCCAAAGAGACCCAGTACTTC. J is TRBJ2-5 and V is TRBV9; 14 bases align to TRBD2. V lost 4 bases to trimming and J lost 3 bases; unmatched junction nucleotides: 14. The CDR3 extends over 19 amino acids. Germline V CDR1 and CDR2: SGDLS, YYNGEE.

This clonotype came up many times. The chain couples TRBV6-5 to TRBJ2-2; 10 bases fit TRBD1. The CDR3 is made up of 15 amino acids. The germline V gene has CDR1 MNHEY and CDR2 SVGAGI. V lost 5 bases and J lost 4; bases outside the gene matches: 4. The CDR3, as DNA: TGTGCCAGCAGTCCCCGGGACAGGGGCACCGGGGAGCTGTTTTTT. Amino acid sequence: CASSPRDRGTGELFF.

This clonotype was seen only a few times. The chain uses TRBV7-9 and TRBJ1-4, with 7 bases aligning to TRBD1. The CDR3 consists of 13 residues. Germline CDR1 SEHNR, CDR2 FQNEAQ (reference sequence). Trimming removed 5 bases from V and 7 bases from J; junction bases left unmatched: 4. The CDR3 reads CASSMDRSEKLFF. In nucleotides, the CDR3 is TGTGCCAGCAGCATGGACAGGAGTGAAAAACTGTTTTTT.

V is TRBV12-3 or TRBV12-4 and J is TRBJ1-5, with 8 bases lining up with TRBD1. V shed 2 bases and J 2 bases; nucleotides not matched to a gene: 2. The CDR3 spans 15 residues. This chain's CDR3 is CASSLNRGGNQPQHF. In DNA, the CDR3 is TGTGCCAGCAGTTTAAACAGGGGGGGCAATCAGCCCCAGCATTTT.

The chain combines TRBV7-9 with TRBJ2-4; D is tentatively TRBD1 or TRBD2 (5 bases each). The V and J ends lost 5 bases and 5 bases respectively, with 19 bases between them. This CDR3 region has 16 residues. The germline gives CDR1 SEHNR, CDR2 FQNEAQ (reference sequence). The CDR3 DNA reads TGTGCCAGCAGCCGAGGGATTGCCGACAGCGAAAACATTCAGTACTTC. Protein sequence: CASSRGIADSENIQYF.

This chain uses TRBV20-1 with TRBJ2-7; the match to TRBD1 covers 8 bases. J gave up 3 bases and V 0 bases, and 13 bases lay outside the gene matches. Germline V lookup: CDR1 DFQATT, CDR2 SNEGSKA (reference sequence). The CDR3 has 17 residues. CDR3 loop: CSARESRWGRGHYEQYF. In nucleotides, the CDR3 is TGCAGTGCTAGAGAGTCTCGGTGGGGCAGGGGGCACTACGAGCAGTACTTC.

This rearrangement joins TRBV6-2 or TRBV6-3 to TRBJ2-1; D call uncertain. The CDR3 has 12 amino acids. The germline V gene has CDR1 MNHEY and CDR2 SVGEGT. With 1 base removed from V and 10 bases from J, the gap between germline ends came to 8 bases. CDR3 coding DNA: TGTGCCAGCAGTTACTTGGGTAGCGAGCAGTTCTTC. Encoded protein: CASSYLGSEQFF.

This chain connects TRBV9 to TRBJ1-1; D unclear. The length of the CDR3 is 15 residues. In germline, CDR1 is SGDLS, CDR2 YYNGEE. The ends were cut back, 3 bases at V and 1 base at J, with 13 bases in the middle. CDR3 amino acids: CASSAGGTGNTEAFF. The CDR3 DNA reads TGTGCCAGCAGCGCCGGCGGTACGGGGAACACTGAAGCTTTCTTT.

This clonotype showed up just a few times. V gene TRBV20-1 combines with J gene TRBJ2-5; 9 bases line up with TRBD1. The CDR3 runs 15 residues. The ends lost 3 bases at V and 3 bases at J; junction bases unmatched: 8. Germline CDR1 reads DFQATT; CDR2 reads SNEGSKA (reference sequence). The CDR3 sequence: CSARPWDRAEETQYF. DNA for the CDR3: TGCAGTGCTAGGCCGTGGGACAGGGCCGAAGAGACCCAGTACTTC.

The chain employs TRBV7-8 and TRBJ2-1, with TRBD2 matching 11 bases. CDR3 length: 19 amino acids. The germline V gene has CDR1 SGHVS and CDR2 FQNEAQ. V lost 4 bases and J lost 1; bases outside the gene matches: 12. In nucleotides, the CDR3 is TGTGCCAGCAGCTCGGTAGCGGGAGGGCAGTTTGCTTCCTACAATGAGCAGTTCTTC. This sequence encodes CASSSVAGGQFASYNEQFF.

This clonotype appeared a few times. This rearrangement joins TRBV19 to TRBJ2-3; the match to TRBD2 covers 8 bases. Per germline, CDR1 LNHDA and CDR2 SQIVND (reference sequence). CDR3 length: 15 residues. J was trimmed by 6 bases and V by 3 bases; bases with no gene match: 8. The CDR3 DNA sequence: TGTGCCAGTAGTATGTTCGGGAGGGCCGCGGATACGCAGTATTTT. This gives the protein CASSMFGRAADTQYF.

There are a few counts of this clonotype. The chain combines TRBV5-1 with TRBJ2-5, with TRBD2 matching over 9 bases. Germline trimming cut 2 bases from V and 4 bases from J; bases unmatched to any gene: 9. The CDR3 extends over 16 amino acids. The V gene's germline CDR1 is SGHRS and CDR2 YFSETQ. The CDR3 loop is CASSLRGGGALETQYF. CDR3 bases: TGCGCCAGCAGCTTACGTGGCGGGGGGGCCCTAGAGACCCAGTACTTC.